Presented here are 32 T cell receptor beta chains from one specimen sequenced in a study of molecular identifiers for immune sequencing clone quantification. MiXCR, applied by TCRdb to the PCR reads, yields one record per CDR3 protein. This table has 300,000 to 400,000 distinct CDR3 sequences, over 20% appearing once. The sequenced sample consisted of naive CD8+ T cells from blood, with Jurkat cell RNA spiked in. Subset indicated: FACS-sorted CD8+CD4-CCR7+CD45RA+ naive T cells. The receptors derive from a human donor in good health. Some libraries in this study had Jurkat cell RNA spiked in.

This clonotype was detected only once. Being one base from a much bigger clone, this may be a read error. V usage is TRBV29-1 and J usage is TRBJ2-1, with a weak D call TRBD1 (6 bases). This CDR3 is 13 amino acids long. CDR1 and CDR2 from the germline V gene are SQVTM and ANQGSEA. CDR3 sequence (DNA): TGCAGCGTCGTGCCCAGGGGATCGAATGGGCAGTTCTTC. It codes for CSVVPRGSNGQFF.

Comment on this clonotype: A junction end diverges from the germline sequence, so it may reflect a read error. V is TRBV5-1 and J is TRBJ2-7; a possible D gene is TRBD2 (5 bases). The CDR3 loop spans 12 amino acids. The V gene's germline CDR1 is SGHRS and CDR2 YFSETQ. The CDR3 reads CASSLAGSERYF. The CDR3 DNA is TGCGCCAGCAGCTTGGCGGGGAGCGAGCGGTACTTC.

This clonotype was observed at least ten times. The V and J genes are TRBV5-8 and TRBJ1-1, with a tentative D call TRBD1 (6 bases). Trimming removed 8 bases from V and 0 bases from J, with 14 bases in between. The germline CDR1 and CDR2 sequences are SGHTS and YDEGEE. There are 14 residues in the CDR3. In DNA form, the CDR3 reads TGTGCCAGGGCCGGGGGCCGCATGAACACTGAAGCTTTCTTT. Protein product: CARAGGRMNTEAFF.

This clonotype was detected many times. The chain uses TRBV7-6 and TRBJ2-1; the D is unclear. Germline values: CDR1 SGHVS, CDR2 FNYEAQ. The CDR3 loop spans 16 amino acids. Trimming left V 5 bases short and J 0 bases short, with 14 bases between. The CDR3 region has the DNA TGTGCCAGCAGCGACACCCTAGGGTCCTCCTACAATGAGCAGTTCTTC. This sequence encodes CASSDTLGSSYNEQFF.

There are many counts of this clonotype. The V call is TRBV2, the J call TRBJ2-7; 14 positions agree with TRBD2. The CDR3 totals 17 residues. J gave up 0 bases and V 4 bases, and 5 bases lay outside the gene matches. Germline CDR1 reads SNHLY; CDR2 reads FYNNEI. CDR3 sequence reads: CASSVKTSGRASYEQYF. The CDR3 region has the DNA TGTGCCAGCAGTGTCAAGACTAGCGGGAGGGCCTCCTACGAGCAGTACTTC.

This clonotype was detected many times. V gene TRBV9 combines with J gene TRBJ2-7; TRBD1 matches 11 bases. Germline CDR1 and CDR2: SGDLS and YYNGEE. V lost 3 bases to trimming and J lost 6 bases; unmatched junction nucleotides: 11. This CDR3 has 16 amino acids. The CDR3 nucleotides are TGTGCCAGCAGCGGCCGGACAGGGGGCCTGGCGATCGAGCAGTACTTC. Its protein is CASSGRTGGLAIEQYF.

This clonotype was found many times. V gene TRBV29-1 combines with J gene TRBJ2-3; TRBD2 aligns across 10 bases. The V gene's germline CDR1 is SQVTM and CDR2 ANQGSEA. With 1 base clipped from V and 5 bases from J, the junction kept 6 bases outside the gene matches. CDR3 size: 15 residues. CDR3 coding DNA: TGCAGCGTTGAAGGGACTAGCGGATATAGAGATACGCAGTATTTT. Residues: CSVEGTSGYRDTQYF.

A single count supports this clonotype. The CDR3 does not close with the conserved phenylalanine or tryptophan, likely indicating a read error. This rearrangement joins TRBV7-9 to TRBJ2-1; 8 bases agree with TRBD2. Germline loops: CDR1 SEHNR, CDR2 FQNEAQ (reference sequence). This CDR3 has 16 residues. V lost 1 base, J lost 6 bases, and 8 bases stayed unmatched. CDR3 bases: TGTGCCAGCAGCTTAGTATCCGGGAGGGTAGGCAATGAGCAGTTCCTC. It codes for CASSLVSGRVGNEQFL.

Notes on this clonotype: This CDR3 fails to terminate in the conserved phenylalanine or tryptophan, so it likely reflects a read error. The rearrangement joins TRBV7-9 to TRBJ2-3; the D gene is possibly TRBD2 (6 bases). The CDR3 loop spans 15 amino acids. Trimming left V 5 bases short and J 1 base short, with 13 bases between. Germline loops: CDR1 SEHNR, CDR2 FQNEAQ (reference sequence). The CDR3 nucleotides read TGTGCCAGCAGCCCCCTGGGCGGGGGCACAGATACGCAGTATATT. Translated, it gives CASSPLGGGTDTQYI.

This clonotype was seen repeatedly, ten times or more. The gene calls are TRBV14 and TRBJ2-3; 8 nucleotides match TRBD2. CDR1 is SGHDN, CDR2 FVKESK, per germline. Trimming at V came to 0 bases and at J to 1 base, leaving 6 bases not matched to a gene. This CDR3 is built from 17 residues. The CDR3 nucleotides read TGTGCCAGCAGCCAAGAAAATAGCGGGAAGGGCACAGATACGCAGTATTTT. It specifies CASSQENSGKGTDTQYF.

As concerns this clonotype: Since a much larger clone is just one base distant, this may be a read error. This rearrangement joins TRBV5-1 to TRBJ2-2; D is undetermined. Germline loops: CDR1 SGHRS, CDR2 YFSETQ. CDR3 length: 12 amino acids. CDR3 sequence (DNA): TGCGCCAACAGCTTCCATACCGGGGAGCTGTTTTTT. Translation: CANSFHTGELFF.

As to this clonotype: A read error may explain this, as a much larger clone is one base away. The rearrangement joins TRBV6-5 to TRBJ2-1; D is uncertain. CDR3 size: 14 residues. Germline V gene sequence: CDR1 MNHEY, CDR2 SVGAGI. Here the CDR3 DNA reads TGTGCCGGCAGTGACCGGAGTGCCTACAATGAGCAGTTCTTC. This codes for CAGSDRSAYNEQFF.

The V and J genes are TRBV12-3 or TRBV12-4 and TRBJ2-2, with 9 bases aligning to TRBD1. This CDR3 is built from 17 residues. The V segment lost 7 bases and the J segment 6 bases; nucleotides outside the gene matches: 15. DNA for the CDR3: TGTGCCAGCATCCCCCCACCGGGACAGGGCGATCCCGGGGAGCTGTTTTTT. Translated, it gives CASIPPPGQGDPGELFF.

This clonotype appeared many times. The chain employs TRBV6-5 and TRBJ2-7, with D possibly TRBD2 on 5 matching bases. Germline CDR1 and CDR2: MNHEY and SVGAGI. The CDR3 consists of 12 residues. Trimming took off 2 bases at V and 6 bases at J, with 8 bases between the two ends. This chain's CDR3 is CASSYTGVEQYF. The CDR3 DNA reads as TGTGCCAGCAGTTACACCGGGGTCGAGCAGTACTTC.

This clonotype was seen a few times. One end of the junction fails to match germline, which may point to a read error. This chain connects TRBV25-1 to TRBJ2-3; TRBD1 might be the D (5 bases). The V gene's germline CDR1 is MGHDK and CDR2 SYGVNS. The CDR3 covers 15 residues. For the CDR3, the DNA is TGTGCCAGCGGTGAATTTACAGGCAGCACAGATACGCAGTATTTT. Protein product: CASGEFTGSTDTQYF.

This clonotype was seen more than once but under ten times. V gene TRBV27 combines with J gene TRBJ1-3, with D unclear. Germline V gene sequence: CDR1 MNHEY, CDR2 SMNVEV (reference sequence). The V gene lost 5 bases and the J gene lost 2 bases, with 13 bases spanning the gap. The CDR3 has 15 amino acids. The CDR3 protein is CASSPQVFPGNTIYF. Here the CDR3 DNA reads TGTGCCAGCAGTCCTCAGGTTTTTCCTGGAAACACCATATATTTT.

On this clonotype itself: This may stem from a read error, because a much larger clone lies one nucleotide away. The chain uses TRBV7-3 and TRBJ2-1, with D perhaps TRBD1 (5 bases). CDR3 length: 15 residues. CDR1 is SGHTA, CDR2 FQGTGA, per germline. Here the CDR3 reads CARSLVATVYNEQFF. In DNA form, the CDR3 reads TGTGCCCGCAGCTTAGTGGCGACAGTCTACAATGAGCAGTTCTTC.

A remark on this clonotype: Given a much more abundant clone one base away, this may be a read error. The V gene is TRBV27, the J gene TRBJ1-4; D might be TRBD1 (6 bases). Trimming removed 4 bases at V and 8 bases at J, with 14 bases between. The CDR3 consists of 14 residues. Germline loops: CDR1 MNHEY, CDR2 SMNVEV (reference sequence). CDR3: CASSSTTGYEKLFF. The CDR3 DNA reads TGTGCCAGCAGTTCAACCACAGGGTACGAAAAACTGTTTTTT. Full variable domain (outside the CDR3, taken from reference TRBV27 and TRBJ1-4): EAQVTQNPRYLITVTGKKLTVTCSQNMNHEYMSWYRQDPGLGLRQIYYSMNVEVTDKGDVPEGYKVSRKEKRNFPLILESPSPNQTSLYFCASSSTTGYEKLFFGSGTQLSVL.

Comments on this clonotype: A read error is likely, as this CDR3 ends without the conserved phenylalanine or tryptophan. The V and J genes are TRBV29-1 and TRBJ2-1, with 9 bases identical to TRBD1. This CDR3 has 15 amino acids. Germline lookup yields CDR1 SQVTM and CDR2 ANQGSEA. J lost 7 bases, V lost 6 bases, and 13 bases had no gene match. CDR3: CSVGKGQGVGNEQFS. The DNA of the CDR3 is TGCAGCGTGGGTAAGGGACAGGGAGTTGGAAATGAGCAGTTCTCC.

This clonotype was counted only a few times. The chain links TRBV27 to TRBJ2-7, with D unclear. Germline CDR1 reads MNHEY; CDR2 reads SMNVEV (reference sequence). V dropped 5 bases and J dropped 3 bases, with 17 bases sitting between them. The CDR3 contains 15 residues. CDR3 amino acids: CASSPSPTSRYEQYF. The CDR3 DNA reads as TGTGCCAGCAGTCCATCCCCCACAAGCCGCTACGAGCAGTACTTC.

Only a few counts were recorded for this clonotype. This chain uses TRBV3-1 with TRBJ2-7, with D perhaps matching TRBD2 (6 bases). The CDR3 length is 15 residues. Between the trimmed V and J ends, which lost 0 bases and 5 bases, there was a span of 14 bases. Germline V gene lookup returns CDR1 LGHDT and CDR2 YNNKEL (reference sequence). The CDR3 sequence: CASSQEKAGVDEQYF. CDR3 DNA: TGTGCCAGCAGCCAAGAAAAAGCGGGCGTGGACGAGCAGTACTTC.

About this clonotype: The conserved closing phenylalanine or tryptophan is absent in this CDR3, likely reflecting a read error. The rearrangement joins TRBV6-2 or TRBV6-3 to TRBJ1-5; D unclear. The CDR3 runs to 16 residues. V was trimmed by 2 bases and J by 0 bases, leaving 11 bases between them. Germline loops: CDR1 MNHEY, CDR2 SVGEGT. The CDR3 bases are TGTGCCAGCAGTTACGGCCAGGCTAATAGCAATCAGCCCCAGCATCTT. It is translated as CASSYGQANSNQPQHL.

The J gene is TRBJ2-1, the V gene TRBV10-3; D might be TRBD2 (6 bases). With 3 bases removed from V and 4 bases from J, the gap between germline ends came to 16 bases. This CDR3 region has 16 residues. The V gene's germline CDR1 is ENHRY and CDR2 SYGVKD. In nucleotides, the CDR3 is TGTGCCATCAGTGATCGGGGGACCTATCCGTACAATGAGCAGTTCTTC. Protein sequence: CAISDRGTYPYNEQFF.

This clonotype was observed many times. The genes are TRBV20-1 and TRBJ2-7; tentative D call: TRBD1 (6 bases). This CDR3 is built from 16 residues. The germline V and J ends were trimmed by 0 bases and 2 bases, with 17 bases remaining between them. Germline lookup yields CDR1 DFQATT and CDR2 SNEGSKA (reference sequence). CDR3 sequence reads: CSARDFTDRATYEQYF. The CDR3 coding sequence is TGCAGTGCTAGAGATTTCACGGACAGAGCTACCTACGAGCAGTACTTC.

This clonotype was counted many times. This sequence joins TRBV11-3 and TRBJ2-1; D gene unclear. The length of the CDR3 is 12 residues. Trimming took 0 bases from V and 7 from J, leaving 4 bases between them. Germline V gives CDR1 SGHNT, CDR2 YENEEA. DNA of the CDR3: TGTGCCAGCAGCTTAGATAATAATGAGCAGTTCTTC. It is translated as CASSLDNNEQFF.

The chain recombines TRBV4-1 with TRBJ2-5; 8 bases align to TRBD1. CDR1 and CDR2 (germline): MGHRA, YSYEKL. The V segment lost 6 bases and the J segment 3 bases; nucleotides outside the gene matches: 9. The CDR3 contains 15 residues. CDR3 residues: CASSQGARIEETQYF. The CDR3 coding sequence is TGCGCCAGCAGTCAGGGGGCGCGGATCGAAGAGACCCAGTACTTC.

This clonotype was detected many times. The V and J genes are TRBV12-3 or TRBV12-4 and TRBJ1-3, with no clear D. This CDR3 has 14 amino acids. Trimming stripped 3 bases from V and 8 bases from J, with 14 bases between. CDR3 residues: CASSFSGLWDTIYF. CDR3 nucleotide sequence: TGTGCCAGCAGTTTCTCAGGCCTCTGGGACACCATATATTTT.

The sample holds many counts of this clonotype. V usage is TRBV29-1 and J usage is TRBJ1-2; TRBD1 aligns across 7 bases. Germline CDR1 SQVTM, CDR2 ANQGSEA. The CDR3 sequence is 14 residues long. Germline trimming cut 6 bases from V and 4 bases from J; bases unmatched to any gene: 11. CDR3 residues: CSVPLGGLGYGYTF. The CDR3 DNA follows: TGCAGCGTCCCCCTAGGGGGCTTAGGCTATGGCTACACCTTC.

This clonotype was counted a few times. One junction end disagrees with the germline gene, perhaps due to a read error. The rearrangement joins TRBV28 to TRBJ2-1, with 9 nucleotides matching TRBD1. The germline V gene has CDR1 MDHEN and CDR2 SYDVKM. The CDR3 runs to 16 residues. CDR3 bases: TGTGCCAGCAGACCTCCTCTACAGGGGGCAAAAAATGAGCGGTTCTTC. This translates into CASRPPLQGAKNERFF.

This clonotype was detected only once. A much larger clone differs by one base, so this may be a read error. Without the conserved terminal phenylalanine or tryptophan, this CDR3 likely stems from a read error. CDR3 protein: CASSYRLAGGHEQYL. CDR3 nucleotides: TGTGCCAGCAGTTACCGGCTAGCGGGAGGACACGAGCAGTACTTA. The chain recombines TRBV6-5 with TRBJ2-7; 11 bases are a match to TRBD2. The CDR3 loop spans 15 amino acids. Germline loops: CDR1 MNHEY, CDR2 SVGAGI. The V and J ends lost 2 bases and 5 bases, in that order; junction bases with no gene match: 5.

This clonotype was recorded many times. This chain links TRBV2 with TRBJ2-3; D unresolved. Germline CDR1 SNHLY, CDR2 FYNNEI. The CDR3 runs 16 residues. Trimming shortened V by 0 bases and J by 0 bases, and 10 bases separated the two germline ends. DNA of the CDR3: TGTGCCAGCAGTGAAGCGCAATCGTGGAGCACAGATACGCAGTATTTT. It specifies CASSEAQSWSTDTQYF.

This clonotype showed up just once. Possible read error: a much larger clone is one base away. For the CDR3, the DNA is TGCAGCGTTGACCCGACTGGCGGATCCACAGATACGCAGTATTTT. It specifies CSVDPTGGSTDTQYF. The chain carries TRBV29-1 and TRBJ2-3; D is ambiguous. The CDR3 runs to 15 residues. Trimming stripped 3 bases from V and 2 bases from J, with 15 bases between. The germline CDR1 and CDR2 sequences are SQVTM and ANQGSEA.